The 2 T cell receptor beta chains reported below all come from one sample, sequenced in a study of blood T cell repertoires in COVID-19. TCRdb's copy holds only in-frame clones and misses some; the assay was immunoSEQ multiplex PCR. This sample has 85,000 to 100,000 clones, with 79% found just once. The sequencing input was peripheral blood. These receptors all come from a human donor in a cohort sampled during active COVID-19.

The CDR3 region is CASSWGPTSGMGDTQYF. The CDR3 nucleotides read TGCGCCAGCAGCTGGGGGCCGACTAGCGGGATGGGAGATACGCAGTATTTT. The gene calls are TRBV5-1 and TRBJ2-3, with 11 positions matching TRBD2. J gave up 5 bases and V 3 bases, and 11 bases lay outside the gene matches. Germline lookup yields CDR1 SGHRS and CDR2 YFSETQ. The CDR3 consists of 17 residues.

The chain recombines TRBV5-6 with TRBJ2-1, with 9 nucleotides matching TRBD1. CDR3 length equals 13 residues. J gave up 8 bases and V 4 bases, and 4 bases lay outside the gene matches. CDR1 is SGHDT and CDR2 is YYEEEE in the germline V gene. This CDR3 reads CASSLDRGYEQFF. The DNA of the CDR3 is TGTGCCAGCAGCCTGGACAGGGGCTATGAGCAGTTCTTC.